This TCR beta chain was captured by sequencing in a study of T cell responses to AZD1222 COVID-19 vaccine. Whole-study findings and limits: Just a handful of people given AZD1222 tested seropositive at baseline.

Sequencing was performed with immunoSEQ multiplex PCR; in TCRdb, only in-frame clones are kept and a portion is missing. This table has tens of thousands of clones, roughly 85% appearing once. This CDR3 is built from 15 residues. Germline V CDR1 and CDR2: LGHNA, YSLEER. V lost 2 bases and J 7 bases, leaving 17 bases between the germline ends. As to this clone: What it binds is not known.

The clonotype originates from an adult in good health. This specimen consisted of peripheral blood, obtained on day 0 of MenACWY control vaccination. The chain is built from TRBV4-3 and TRBJ1-1, with unresolved D. CDR3 nucleotide sequence: TGCGCCAGCAGCCAAAACCGGGGAGGGCTCGGTGAAGCTTTCTTT. As protein: CASSQNRGGLGEAFF.